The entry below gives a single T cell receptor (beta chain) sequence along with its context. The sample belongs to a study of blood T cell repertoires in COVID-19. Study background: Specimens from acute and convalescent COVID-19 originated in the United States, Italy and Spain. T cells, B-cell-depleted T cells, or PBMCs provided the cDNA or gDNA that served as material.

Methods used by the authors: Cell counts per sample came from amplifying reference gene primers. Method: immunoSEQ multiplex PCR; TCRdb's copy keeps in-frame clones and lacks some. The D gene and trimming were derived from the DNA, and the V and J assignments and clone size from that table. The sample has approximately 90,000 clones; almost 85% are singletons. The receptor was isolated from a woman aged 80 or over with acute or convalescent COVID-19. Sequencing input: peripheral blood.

In DNA form, the CDR3 reads TGTGCCAGCAGCTTTGTGACAACGGGGGATGGCTACACCTTC. It translates to CASSFVTTGDGYTF. V usage is TRBV7-2 and J usage is TRBJ1-2, with D possibly matching TRBD1 (5 bases). The CDR3 loop spans 14 amino acids. Germline loops: CDR1 SGHTA, CDR2 FQGNSA. Trimming shortened V by 3 bases and J by 6 bases, and 14 bases separated the two germline ends.